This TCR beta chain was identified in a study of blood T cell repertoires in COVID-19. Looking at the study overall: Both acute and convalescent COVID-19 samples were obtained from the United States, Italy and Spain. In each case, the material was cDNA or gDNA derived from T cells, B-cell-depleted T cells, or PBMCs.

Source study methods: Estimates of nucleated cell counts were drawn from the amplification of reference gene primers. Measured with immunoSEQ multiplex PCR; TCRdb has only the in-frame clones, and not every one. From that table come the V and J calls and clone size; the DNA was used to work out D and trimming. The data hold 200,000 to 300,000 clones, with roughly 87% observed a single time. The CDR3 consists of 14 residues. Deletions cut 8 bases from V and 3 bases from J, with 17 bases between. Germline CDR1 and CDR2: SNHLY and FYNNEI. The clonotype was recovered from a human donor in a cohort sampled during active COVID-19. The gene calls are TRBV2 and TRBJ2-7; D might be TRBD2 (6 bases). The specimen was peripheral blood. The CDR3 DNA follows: TGTGCCAGCGGTACGCGGGGACCCCTCTACGAGCAGTACTTC. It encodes CASGTRGPLYEQYF.